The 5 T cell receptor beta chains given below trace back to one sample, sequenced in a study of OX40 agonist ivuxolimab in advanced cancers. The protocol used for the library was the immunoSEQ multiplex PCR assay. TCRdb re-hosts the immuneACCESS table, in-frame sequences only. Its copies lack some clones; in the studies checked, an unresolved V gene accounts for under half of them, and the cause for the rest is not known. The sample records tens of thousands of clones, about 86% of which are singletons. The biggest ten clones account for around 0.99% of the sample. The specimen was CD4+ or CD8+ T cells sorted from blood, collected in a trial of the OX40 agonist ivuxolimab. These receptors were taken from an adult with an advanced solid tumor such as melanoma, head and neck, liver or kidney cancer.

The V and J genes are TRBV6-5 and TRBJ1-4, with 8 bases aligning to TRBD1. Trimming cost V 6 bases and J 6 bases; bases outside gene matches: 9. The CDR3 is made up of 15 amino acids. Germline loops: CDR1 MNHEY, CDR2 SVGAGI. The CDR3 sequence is CASSRQGFGYEKLFF. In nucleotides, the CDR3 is TGTGCCAGCAGCCGACAGGGGTTTGGGTATGAAAAACTGTTTTTT.

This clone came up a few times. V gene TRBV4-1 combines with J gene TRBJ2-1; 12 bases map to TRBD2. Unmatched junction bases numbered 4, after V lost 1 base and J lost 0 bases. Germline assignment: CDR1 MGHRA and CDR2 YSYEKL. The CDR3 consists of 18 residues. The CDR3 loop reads CASSQGTSGVLSYNEQFF. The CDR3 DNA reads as TGCGCCAGCAGCCAAGGGACTAGCGGGGTCCTCTCCTACAATGAGCAGTTCTTC.

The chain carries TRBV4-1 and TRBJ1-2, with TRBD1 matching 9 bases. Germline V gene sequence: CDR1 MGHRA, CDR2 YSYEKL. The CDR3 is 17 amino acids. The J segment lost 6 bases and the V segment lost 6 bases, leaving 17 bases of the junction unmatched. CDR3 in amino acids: CASRKVMGQGRKDGYTF. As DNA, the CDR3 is TGCGCCAGCAGGAAGGTAATGGGACAGGGTCGTAAAGATGGCTACACCTTC.

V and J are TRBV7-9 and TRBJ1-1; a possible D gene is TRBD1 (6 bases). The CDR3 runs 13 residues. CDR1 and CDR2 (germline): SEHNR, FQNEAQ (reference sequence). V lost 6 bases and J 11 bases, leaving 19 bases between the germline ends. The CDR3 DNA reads TGTGCCAGCAGGTGGGGACACCAAGAGAGGGCTTTCTTT. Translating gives CASRWGHQERAFF.

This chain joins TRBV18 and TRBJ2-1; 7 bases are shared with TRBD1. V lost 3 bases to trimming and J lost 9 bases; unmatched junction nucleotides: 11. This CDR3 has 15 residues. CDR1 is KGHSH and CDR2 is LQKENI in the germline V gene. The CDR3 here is CASSPRRQDRFEQFF. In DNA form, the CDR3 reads TGTGCCAGCTCACCTCGCCGGCAGGACAGGTTTGAGCAGTTCTTC. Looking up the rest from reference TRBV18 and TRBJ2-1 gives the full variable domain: NAGVMQNPRHLVRRRGQEARLRCSPMKGHSHVYWYRQLPEEGLKFMVYLQKENIIDESGMPKERFSAEFPKEGPSILRIQQVVRGDSAAYFCASSPRRQDRFEQFFGPGTRLTVL.